A single sample gave rise to the 19 T cell receptor beta chains below, sequenced in a study of CD8+ T cells in alopecia areata. Reverse transcribed after extraction, RNA yielded cDNA as the sequencing template. Using immunoSEQ multiplex PCR, the repertoire was profiled, and TCRdb retains in-frame clones only, with some absent. Among around 200,000 clones listed, around three fifths were seen once. Stated treatment: oral pan-JAK inhibitor, 5-10 mg twice daily. The specimen was CD4+ T cells sorted from blood, collected at week 4, from a patient treated with tofacitinib. The receptors were gathered from a human donor with alopecia areata.

V and J are TRBV5-1 and TRBJ2-3, with D maybe TRBD1 (6 bases). The CDR3 has 16 residues. V was clipped by 2 bases and J by 7 bases, with 20 bases between them. Looked up from germline, CDR1 is SGHRS and CDR2 is YFSETQ. CDR3 loop: CASSLSGGIPPHTQYF. DNA for the CDR3: TGCGCCAGCAGCTTAAGTGGGGGCATACCCCCACATACGCAGTATTTT.

The chain has TRBV29-1 and TRBJ2-1, with TRBD1 as a possible D gene (6 bases). This CDR3 has 13 amino acids. Germline V gene sequence: CDR1 SQVTM, CDR2 ANQGSEA. V shed 6 bases and J shed 9 bases, with 18 bases lying between them. The CDR3 protein is CSVQGARVGEQFF. The CDR3 DNA is TGCAGCGTACAGGGAGCGCGTGTGGGTGAGCAGTTCTTC.

This clone has just a few counts. This chain links TRBV5-4 with TRBJ1-6; 12 bases are a match to TRBD1. The CDR3 has 18 residues. The J segment lost 2 bases and the V segment lost 1 base, leaving 4 bases of the junction unmatched. Germline CDR1 is SGHNT and CDR2 is YYREEE (reference sequence). In DNA form, the CDR3 reads TGTGCCAGCAGCTTGCCGGGACAGGGGGCTGCCTATAATTCACCCCTCCACTTT. As protein: CASSLPGQGAAYNSPLHF.

The chain is built from TRBV7-2 and TRBJ2-7; D is undetermined. Trimming removed 5 bases from V and 2 bases from J, with 10 bases in between. Germline CDR1 SGHTA, CDR2 FQGNSA. The length of the CDR3 is 13 residues. The CDR3 DNA reads TGTGCCAGCAGCACCAGGACCCCCTACGAGCAGTACTTC. Protein sequence: CASSTRTPYEQYF.

This clone was recorded a few times. For the CDR3, the DNA is TGTGCCAGTAGTCTCCGATACAATGAGCAGTTCTTC. Its translation: CASSLRYNEQFF. The genes are TRBV19 and TRBJ2-1; D gene uncertain. The germline V gene encodes CDR1 LNHDA and CDR2 SQIVND (reference sequence). The CDR3 is 12 residues long. V was clipped by 5 bases and J by 4 bases, with 6 bases between them.

This clone came up a few times. The chain links TRBV5-4 to TRBJ2-7; D gene uncertain. Germline loops: CDR1 SGHNT, CDR2 YYREEE (reference sequence). The CDR3 sequence is 13 residues long. The V gene lost 3 bases and the J gene lost 2 bases, with 9 bases spanning the gap. The CDR3 DNA is TGTGCCAGCAGCTCCACACGGACCTACGAGCAGTACTTC. As protein: CASSSTRTYEQYF.

The V and J genes are TRBV29-1 and TRBJ1-1; D is undetermined. Germline V gene sequence: CDR1 SQVTM, CDR2 ANQGSEA. Trimming took 6 bases from V and 1 from J, leaving 15 bases between them. The CDR3 is 14 amino acids. The CDR3 sequence is CSVRRDGGNTEAFF. The DNA for the CDR3 is TGCAGCGTCCGACGGGATGGTGGGAACACTGAAGCTTTCTTT.

This clone was counted a few times. Other DNA sequences from this sample encode an identical CDR3 as well. V gene TRBV30 combines with J gene TRBJ2-7; D is unresolved. V shed 0 bases and J shed 4 bases, with 4 bases lying between them. The germline gives CDR1 GTSNPN, CDR2 SVGIG (reference sequence). This CDR3 region has 11 residues. The DNA of the CDR3 is TGTGCCTGGAGTGTTTCATACGAGCAGTACTTC. Amino acids: CAWSVSYEQYF.

V usage is TRBV5-4 and J usage is TRBJ1-1; D might be TRBD1 (6 bases). Trimming took 2 bases from V and 3 from J, leaving 20 bases between them. The CDR3 has 17 residues. CDR1 is SGHNT and CDR2 is YYREEE in the germline V gene (reference sequence). DNA for the CDR3: TGTGCCAGCAGCTTATGGGGTGGGGGCCGTGTATACACTGAAGCTTTCTTT. It is translated as CASSLWGGGRVYTEAFF.

The V call is TRBV11-2, the J call TRBJ1-6; 9 positions agree with TRBD1. The CDR3 is made up of 14 amino acids. The V and J ends lost 5 bases and 10 bases, in that order; junction bases with no gene match: 6. Germline-derived CDR1 and CDR2 are SGHAT and FQNNGV. The CDR3 loop reads CASSRGTGISPLHF. DNA of the CDR3: TGTGCCAGCAGCAGGGGGACAGGGATATCACCCCTCCACTTT. The variable domain in full, completed from reference TRBV11-2 and TRBJ1-6, reads EAGVAQSPRYKIIEKRQSVAFWCNPISGHATLYWYQQILGQGPKLLIQFQNNGVVDDSQLPKDRFSAERLKGVDSTLKIQPAKLEDSAVYLCASSRGTGISPLHFGNGTRLTVT.

This sequence joins TRBV19 and TRBJ1-1, with 7 bases identical to TRBD1. The CDR3 has 16 residues. Germline V CDR1 and CDR2: LNHDA, SQIVND (reference sequence). Trimming at V came to 5 bases and at J to 4 bases, leaving 13 bases not matched to a gene. The CDR3, as DNA: TGTGCCAGTAGTCCCTTACAGGGGCGAGTGGTCACTGAAGCTTTCTTT. Translated: CASSPLQGRVVTEAFF.

The DNA of the CDR3 is TGCAGCGTTGGGGGTCGGACTGAAGCTTTCTTT. Amino acid sequence: CSVGGRTEAFF. The chain joins TRBV29-1 to TRBJ1-1; no clear D. CDR1 is SQVTM, CDR2 ANQGSEA, per germline. V was shortened by 4 bases and J by 5 bases, with 8 bases between the two germline ends. CDR3 length: 11 residues. Based on the CDR3 plus reference TRBV29-1 and TRBJ1-1, the full variable domain is SAVISQKPSRDICQRGTSLTIQCQVDSQVTMMFWYRQQPGQSLTLIATANQGSEATYESGFVIDKFPISRPNLTFSTLTVSNMSPEDSSIYLCSVGGRTEAFFGQGTRLTVV.

This chain connects TRBV6-6 to TRBJ1-2; no clear D. Looked up from germline, CDR1 is MNHNY and CDR2 is SVGAGI (reference sequence). The CDR3 sequence is 13 residues long. V lost 4 bases, J lost 6 bases, and 12 bases lay in between. In DNA form, the CDR3 reads TGTGCCAGCAGTTCAAGGGTAATGGATGGCTACACCTTC. Amino acid sequence: CASSSRVMDGYTF.

The chain carries TRBV18 and TRBJ2-7; 9 bases align to TRBD2. The CDR3 has 13 residues. Germline V gene lookup returns CDR1 KGHSH and CDR2 LQKENI. V was pared by 6 bases and J by 4 bases, with 4 bases of the junction left unmatched. The CDR3 spells CASSERGAYEQYF. Written as DNA, the CDR3 is TGTGCCAGCTCCGAGCGGGGGGCGTACGAGCAGTACTTC.

CDR3 region: CASSQGSGGLDGELFF. CDR3 DNA: TGCGCCAGCAGCCAAGGTAGCGGGGGGTTAGACGGGGAGCTGTTTTTT. The chain combines TRBV4-1 with TRBJ2-2; 10 bases align to TRBD2. CDR1 and CDR2 from the germline V gene are MGHRA and YSYEKL. J gave up 7 bases and V 1 base, and 6 bases lay outside the gene matches. The CDR3 consists of 16 residues.

The chain is built from TRBV23-1 and TRBJ2-1; the D gene could be TRBD1 or TRBD2 (5 bases each). TRBV23-1 is treated as an ORF (open reading frame) with a function not yet certain. The CDR3 is 17 amino acids. Trimming took 0 bases from V and 7 from J, leaving 19 bases between them. DNA for the CDR3: TGCGCCAGCAGTCAATCGAAGAAGGGGACCCTACGAAATGAGCAGTTCTTC. It codes for CASSQSKKGTLRNEQFF.

The chain links TRBV11-3 to TRBJ2-1; weak D call: TRBD2 (5 bases). The germline V gene has CDR1 SGHNT and CDR2 YENEEA. CDR3 length equals 13 residues. Trimming removed 5 bases from V and 15 bases from J, with 20 bases in between. CDR3 region: CASSAGGPGGSFF. The CDR3, as DNA: TGTGCCAGCAGCGCTGGAGGACCCGGCGGGTCGTTCTTC.

J is TRBJ1-1 and V is TRBV19; D uncertain. The V end lost 7 bases, the J end lost 0 bases, and 12 bases lay between the germline ends. Germline CDR1 reads LNHDA; CDR2 reads SQIVND (reference sequence). The CDR3 totals 14 residues. DNA of the CDR3: TGTGCCAGTACGGTGGCGGTGATGAACACTGAAGCTTTCTTT. Translating it yields CASTVAVMNTEAFF.

This chain uses TRBV7-2 with TRBJ1-2; 10 nucleotides align to TRBD1. The CDR3 totals 15 residues. The V gene end was trimmed by 3 bases and the J gene end by 4 bases; junction bases not matched to a gene: 5. Germline V gene data show CDR1 as SGHTA and CDR2 as FQGNSA. The CDR3 region is CASSLRDRGGYGYTF. CDR3 DNA: TGTGCCAGCAGCTTGAGGGACAGGGGAGGCTATGGCTACACCTTC.